The rows below give T cell receptor beta chains drawn from one sample of a study of T-cell reconstitution after alpha-beta-depleted transplantation in children. MiXCR was run by TCRdb on the PCR reads, yielding one entry per CDR3 protein. Of about 980,000 distinct CDR3 sequences in the sample, about 29% are singletons; the top ten hold about 28%. Sequencing used PBMCs, mostly from graft donor cells, obtained 360 days after TCRalphabeta/CD19-depleted stem cell transplant. These receptors were collected from a boy younger than two who had a stem cell transplant for SCID, so the T cells may come from the graft donor. Each CDR3 is given with its conserved first and last residue. Each record gives: D gene, J gene, clone size, V gene, CDR3 DNA, CDR3 protein. D genes are given only for firm matches. Clone size is shown for a subset of rows, as once, few, many or a class of expanded clone.

-,TRBJ2-3,few,TRBV4-1,TGCGCCAGCAGCCAAGCTTCCCTGATGAGGGTGGGAACAGATACGCAGTATTTT,CASSQASLMRVGTDTQYF
TRBD1,TRBJ2-7,-,TRBV4-3,TGCGCCAGCAGCCAAGGGGCGACAGGGACCTACGAGCAGTACTTC,CASSQGATGTYEQYF
TRBD2,TRBJ2-1,many,TRBV4-3,TGCGCCAGCAGCCGTAGCGGGGGCTCTTACAATGAGCAGTTCTTC,CASSRSGGSYNEQFF
-,TRBJ2-3,-,TRBV10-3,TGTGCCATCAGTGACCAGGGAGATACGCAGTATTTT,CAISDQGDTQYF
TRBD2,TRBJ2-5,-,TRBV5-1,TGCGCCAGCAGCTTGAATAGCGGGGAGTCCCAAGAGACCCAGTACTTC,CASSLNSGESQETQYF
TRBD2,TRBJ2-7,-,TRBV28,TGTGCCAGCACCGCGCCAGGGACTAGCGGGGGCTACGAGCAGTACTTC,CASTAPGTSGGYEQYF
-,TRBJ2-2,few,TRBV11-2,TGTGCCAGCAGCCCGATACCTGGAGCGAACACCAGGGAGCTGTTTTTT,CASSPIPGANTRELFF
TRBD1,TRBJ2-5,-,TRBV6-6,TGTGCCAGCAGGTCCGGGACAGAAGAGACCCAGTACTTC,CASRSGTEETQYF
-,TRBJ1-3,-,TRBV5-1,TGCGCCAGCAGCTTGGATCGGGGTAATGGAAACACCATATATTTT,CASSLDRGNGNTIYF
TRBD1,TRBJ2-7,-,TRBV10-3,TGTGCCATCAGTGGCCTGGACAGGGAGGCGGACGAGCAGTACTTC,CAISGLDREADEQYF
-,TRBJ2-2,few,TRBV12-3/TRBV12-4,TGTGCCAGCTGCACCGGGGAGCTGTTTTTT,CASCTGELFF
-,TRBJ1-2,-,TRBV20-1,TGCAGTGCTAGTCCCAACCGAGGACTGTTCTATGGCTACACCTTC,CSASPNRGLFYGYTF
-,TRBJ1-1,few,TRBV27,TGTGCCAGCAGCCTTTTGGGGGCTGGGGGTGAAGCTTTCTTT,CASSLLGAGGEAFF
TRBD2,TRBJ2-1,many,TRBV27,TGTGCCAGCAGTTTATCGCGGGGGGGTGAGCAGTTCTTC,CASSLSRGGEQFF
-,TRBJ2-1,-,TRBV5-1,TGCGCCAGCAGCCACGGGCAGGGCGGGGGCCCGTACAATGAGCAGTTCTTC,CASSHGQGGGPYNEQFF
TRBD2,TRBJ2-1,-,TRBV5-1,TGCGCCAGCAGCTGGACTAGCGGGGGATCCTACAATGAGCAGTTCTTC,CASSWTSGGSYNEQFF
TRBD1,TRBJ2-7,-,TRBV29-1,TGCAGCGGAACGTCCGGGACAGGGATATACTACGAGCAGTACTTC,CSGTSGTGIYYEQYF
TRBD1,TRBJ2-5,-,TRBV18,TGTGCCAGCTCACCGGGACAGGGAGGCGGCGAGACCCAGTACTTC,CASSPGQGGGETQYF
-,TRBJ2-7,few,TRBV5-1,TGCGCCAGCAGCCCGCATAACAGGCCTTACGAGCAGTACTTC,CASSPHNRPYEQYF
TRBD1,TRBJ2-7,-,TRBV15,TGTGCCACCAGCAGAGACAGGGGGCGCGAAGAGCAGTACTTC,CATSRDRGREEQYF
-,TRBJ2-3,few,TRBV6-5,TGTGCCAGCAGTTACGGCCACCGTGGGTTCACAGATACGCAGTATTTT,CASSYGHRGFTDTQYF
TRBD2,TRBJ2-1,few,TRBV4-1,TGCGCCAGCAGCCAAGACCCGGGGGAGGGCTCCAATGAGCAGTTCTTC,CASSQDPGEGSNEQFF
-,TRBJ1-1,-,TRBV5-1,TGCGCCAGCAGCTTGGCCCGGGCAGGAGGTGACACTGAAGCTTTCTTT,CASSLARAGGDTEAFF
-,TRBJ2-7,few,TRBV20-1,TGCAGTGCTAGAGATGGGTTTGTTGGCGAGCAGTACTTC,CSARDGFVGEQYF
TRBD1,TRBJ2-7,few,TRBV20-1,TGCAGTGCAGACGAGCGACAGGGATCCTACGAGCAGTACTTC,CSADERQGSYEQYF
-,TRBJ1-4,-,TRBV12-3/TRBV12-4,TGTGCCAGCAGTCTAGGGGCAGTTAATGAAAAACTGTTTTTT,CASSLGAVNEKLFF
TRBD1,TRBJ1-1,few,TRBV5-1,TGCGCCAGCAGCACAACAGGGGTGGCCACTGAAGCTTTCTTT,CASSTTGVATEAFF
-,TRBJ1-5,-,TRBV9,TGTGCCAGCAGCGTAGTAGGGGATCAGCCCCAGCATTTT,CASSVVGDQPQHF
-,TRBJ1-2,-,TRBV18,TGTGCCAGCTCACTGAGAGATTGGCGTGGCTACACCTTC,CASSLRDWRGYTF
-,TRBJ2-1,-,TRBV18,TGTGCCAGCTCGCGCGGGGGCGCCAACAATGAGCAGTTCTTC,CASSRGGANNEQFF
TRBD2,TRBJ2-7,-,TRBV6-1,TGTGCCAGCATCGGCGGGGGTAAATACGAGCAGTACTTC,CASIGGGKYEQYF
-,TRBJ1-2,few,TRBV27,TGTGCCAGCAGTGCCCGACAGGCGTATTCCTATGGCTACACCTTC,CASSARQAYSYGYTF
-,TRBJ2-3,-,TRBV7-8,TGTGCCAGCAGCCGAGGGGGGGACGACACAGATACGCAGTATTTT,CASSRGGDDTDTQYF
TRBD1,TRBJ1-1,-,TRBV7-4,TGTGCCAGCAGCTTGGACAGGGGGCGAATTGAAGCTTTCTTT,CASSLDRGRIEAFF
-,TRBJ2-1,-,TRBV7-9,TGTGCCAGCAGCTTAGTAGGGGACAATGAGCAGTTCTTC,CASSLVGDNEQFF
-,TRBJ2-1,few,TRBV5-8,TGTGCCAGCAGCTTGGCGGGGTATTCCTACAATGAGCAGTTCTTC,CASSLAGYSYNEQFF
-,TRBJ1-5,-,TRBV15,TGTGCCACCAGCGTGGAGCTCCATCAGCCCCAGCATTTT,CATSVELHQPQHF
-,TRBJ1-1,-,TRBV5-1,TGCGCCAGCAGGCTTAATGAGGGACTGTCCCGACCTGAAGCTTTCTTT,CASRLNEGLSRPEAFF
-,TRBJ2-1,-,TRBV7-2,TGTGCCAGCAGCTTAGCACTAAGTAATGAGCAGTTCTTC,CASSLALSNEQFF
TRBD1,TRBJ2-5,few,TRBV5-4,TGTGCCAGCAGCTTGCCACAGACAGGGTTAGAGACCCAGTACTTC,CASSLPQTGLETQYF
TRBD1,TRBJ2-7,-,TRBV11-1,TGTGCCAGCAGCCTCTCCCGGGACAGTAGCTCCTACGAGCAGTACTTC,CASSLSRDSSSYEQYF
-,TRBJ1-3,-,TRBV15,TGTGCCACCAGCCCGACAGCAGGCACTGGAAACACCATATATTTT,CATSPTAGTGNTIYF
-,TRBJ2-1,-,TRBV5-1,TGCGCCAGCAGCTTGGCGGCAGGGTATTACAATGAGCAGTTCTTC,CASSLAAGYYNEQFF
-,TRBJ1-5,few,TRBV12-3/TRBV12-4,TGTGCCAGCACTCCGGGGCCCAGGGGCAGGGGAAATCAGCCCCAGCATTTT,CASTPGPRGRGNQPQHF
-,TRBJ2-1,-,TRBV25-1,TGTGCCAGCAGTGAATGGGTAGGGGACCACCTTAAATTC,CASSEWVGDHLKF
-,TRBJ2-1,-,TRBV20-1,TGCAGTGCTAGAGACCGCGAGGGCATCTACAATGAGCAGTTCTTC,CSARDREGIYNEQFF
TRBD1,TRBJ2-1,few,TRBV5-6,TGTGCCAGCAGACGCCGGGACAGACTTTACAATGAGCAGTTCTTC,CASRRRDRLYNEQFF
-,TRBJ2-1,-,TRBV24-1,TGTGCCACCAGGCCCCGGGACGGATACAATGAGCAGTTCTTC,CATRPRDGYNEQFF
-,TRBJ2-1,many,TRBV18,TGTGCCAGCTCACCACTAGGGTACAATGAGCAGTTCTTC,CASSPLGYNEQFF
TRBD1,TRBJ1-6,-,TRBV5-5,TGTGCCAGCAGCTTGGCCGGGACAGCTTATTCACCCCTCCACTTT,CASSLAGTAYSPLHF
-,TRBJ1-5,few,TRBV7-9,TGTGCCAGCCAGACGGACGGAAATCAGCCCCAGCATTTT,CASQTDGNQPQHF
TRBD2,TRBJ2-5,-,TRBV20-1,TGCAGTGCTGGTAGAGCGGGGGCCCCCCAAGAGACCCAGTACTTC,CSAGRAGAPQETQYF
-,TRBJ2-5,few,TRBV12-3/TRBV12-4,TGTGCCAGCAGTTCTACTCGGGGCGGAGAGACCCAGTACTTC,CASSSTRGGETQYF
-,TRBJ2-4,-,TRBV5-1,TGCGCCAGCAGCTTGAGCCCGGGTGGAGGCGCCGGCCAAAACATTCAGTACTTC,CASSLSPGGGAGQNIQYF
-,TRBJ1-4,few,TRBV7-8,TGTGCCAGCAGCCCCTGGGACCTTGTCGACGCGCTCAGAAAGAATGAAAAACTGTTTTTT,CASSPWDLVDALRKNEKLFF
-,TRBJ2-7,-,TRBV7-2,TGTGCCAGCAGCTTAGTGCCTAGGCCCATAACCTTCAAGGCGAGCGACGAGCAGTACTTC,CASSLVPRPITFKASDEQYF
-,TRBJ2-2,few,TRBV9,TGTGCCAGCAGCGTAGATGGGGCCGGGGAGCTGTTTTTT,CASSVDGAGELFF